This is a list of T cell receptor beta chains from one sample in a study of T cell responses to AZD1222 COVID-19 vaccine. Sequencing used immunoSEQ multiplex PCR; TCRdb keeps in-frame clones, though not all of them. Here the sample spans 200,000 to 250,000 clones, about 92% being singletons. The sequencing here drew on peripheral blood, taken on day 0 of MenACWY control vaccination. The receptor set was obtained from an adult in good health. Both conserved end residues are part of each CDR3. D genes are given only for firm matches. Clone sizes are given selectively: once, few, many, or a class where the clone is expanded.

j_gene	v_gene	abundance	d_gene	CDR3aa	CDR3nt
TRBJ1-1	TRBV7-9	-	TRBD1	CASSPTGVMSTEAFF	TGTGCCAGCAGCCCCACAGGGGTGATGAGCACTGAAGCTTTCTTT
TRBJ2-5	TRBV7-6	-	-	CASSPMASNTGRETQYF	TGTGCCAGCAGCCCAATGGCTTCGAACACGGGGAGAGAGACCCAGTACTTC
TRBJ1-3	TRBV7-8	-	-	CASSLGTTGGNTIYF	TGTGCCAGCAGCTTAGGGACGACAGGCGGAAACACCATATATTTT
TRBJ2-1	TRBV5-1	-	-	CASSLGGVPYNEQFF	TGCGCCAGCAGCTTGGGGGGGGTTCCCTACAATGAGCAGTTCTTC
TRBJ1-5	TRBV18	-	-	CASSPGVNQPQHF	TGTGCCAGCTCACCAGGGGTCAATCAGCCCCAGCATTTT
TRBJ1-6	TRBV6-5	-	-	CASSNNRGNNSPLHF	TGTGCCAGCAGTAACAACCGGGGAAACAATTCACCCCTCCACTTT
TRBJ1-2	TRBV18	-	-	CASSPGEDGYTF	TGTGCCAGCTCACCGGGAGAGGACGGCTACACCTTC
TRBJ1-1	TRBV3-1/TRBV3-2	once	-	CASSRGYTEAFF	TGTGCCAGCAGCCGGGGCTACACTGAAGCTTTCTTT
TRBJ1-2	TRBV28	-	-	CASSAQGTPAGYGYTF	TGTGCCAGCAGTGCCCAGGGGACCCCAGCTGGCTATGGCTACACCTTC
TRBJ1-2	TRBV20-1	-	-	CSARPPGGYTF	TGCAGTGCTAGGCCCCCGGGTGGCTACACCTTC
TRBJ2-1	TRBV27	-	TRBD2	CASSSGGAGYNEQFF	TGTGCCAGCAGCTCCGGGGGGGCCGGCTACAATGAGCAGTTCTTC
TRBJ1-2	TRBV27	-	-	CASRIGLLSGTGYTF	TGTGCCAGCAGAATAGGGTTATTGTCCGGCACCGGCTACACCTTC
TRBJ1-1	TRBV7-9	-	-	CASSLYADNTEAFF	TGTGCCAGCAGCTTATATGCGGATAACACTGAAGCTTTCTTT
TRBJ1-2	TRBV27	-	TRBD1	CASSQTGGYGYTF	TGTGCCAGCAGTCAGACAGGGGGCTATGGCTACACCTTC
TRBJ1-3	TRBV4-3	-	-	CASSQDKSRGNTIYF	TGCGCCAGCAGCCAAGATAAGAGTCGGGGAAACACCATATATTTT
TRBJ2-3	TRBV23-1	-	TRBD2	CASSGPGRGVTDTQYF	TGCGCCAGCAGTGGACCAGGGCGGGGGGTGACAGATACGCAGTATTTT
TRBJ2-3	TRBV2	-	TRBD2	CASSRLAGSTDTQYF	TGTGCCAGCAGTAGACTAGCGGGGAGCACAGATACGCAGTATTTT
TRBJ1-5	TRBV19	few	-	CASSINRGDFNQPQHF	TGTGCCAGTAGTATTAATAGAGGCGACTTTAATCAGCCCCAGCATTTT
TRBJ1-1	TRBV5-6	once	-	CASSRGGPEAFF	TGTGCCAGCAGCCGCGGCGGGCCTGAAGCTTTCTTT
TRBJ1-2	TRBV30	-	TRBD1	CAWSVLVGGGGYTF	TGTGCCTGGAGTGTACTGGTAGGGGGCGGTGGCTACACCTTC
TRBJ2-5	TRBV2	-	TRBD1	CASSLGQGSETQYF	TGTGCCAGCAGCCTGGGACAGGGTTCAGAGACCCAGTACTTC
TRBJ1-2	TRBV19	-	-	CASRGTGQGYGYTF	TGTGCCAGTAGAGGGACGGGTCAGGGGTATGGCTACACCTTC
TRBJ2-2	TRBV5-5	once	TRBD2	CASSPLTSGNTGELFF	TGTGCCAGCAGCCCTCTGACTAGCGGAAACACCGGGGAGCTGTTTTTT
TRBJ2-6	TRBV6-1	-	-	CASSDQGIISGANVLTF	TGTGCCAGCAGTGATCAGGGAATAATCTCTGGGGCCAACGTCCTGACTTTC
TRBJ2-7	TRBV5-1	-	TRBD1	CASSRTGSYEQYF	TGCGCCAGCAGCCGGACAGGGTCTTACGAGCAGTACTTC
TRBJ1-3	TRBV9	-	-	CASSGGGGPGNTIYF	TGTGCCAGCAGCGGGGGAGGGGGACCTGGAAACACCATATATTTT
TRBJ2-2	TRBV5-8	-	-	CASRPAPRGTGELFF	TGTGCCAGCAGACCCGCGCCTAGAGGCACCGGGGAGCTGTTTTTT
TRBJ1-1	TRBV6-5	-	TRBD1	CASSQTGGVNTEAFF	TGTGCCAGCAGTCAAACAGGGGGCGTGAACACTGAAGCTTTCTTT
TRBJ1-2	TRBV7-2	-	-	CASSNFPPGGREGYTF	TGTGCCAGCAGTAATTTTCCCCCCGGGGGGAGGGAAGGCTACACCTTC
TRBJ1-2	TRBV6-5	-	TRBD1	CALRGQIFSGYGYTF	TGTGCCCTCAGGGGACAGATATTTTCCGGCTATGGCTACACCTTC
TRBJ1-1	TRBV6-5	-	-	CASSKTQNTEAFF	TGTGCCAGCAGTAAGACACAGAACACTGAAGCTTTCTTT
TRBJ2-7	TRBV6-1	-	-	CASSEAPGTFYEQYF	TGTGCCAGCAGTGAAGCGCCAGGGACCTTCTACGAGCAGTACTTC
TRBJ1-5	TRBV2	-	TRBD1	CASSGDRGNQPQHF	TGTGCCAGCAGTGGGGACAGGGGAAATCAGCCCCAGCATTTT
TRBJ2-7	TRBV5-4	-	-	CASSAGPGVDPYEQYF	TGTGCCAGCAGCGCGGGCCCAGGGGTCGACCCCTACGAGCAGTACTTC
TRBJ1-2	TRBV11-2	-	TRBD1	CASSSQGANYGYTF	TGTGCCAGCAGCTCCCAGGGGGCTAACTATGGCTACACCTTC
TRBJ1-1	TRBV2	-	TRBD1	CASIQGSTEAFF	TGTGCCAGCATACAGGGGAGCACTGAAGCTTTCTTT
TRBJ2-1	TRBV7-8	-	-	CASSLVNGRSEQFF	TGTGCCAGCAGCTTAGTGAACGGGCGAAGCGAGCAGTTCTTC
TRBJ2-6	TRBV30	once	-	CAWRGLGANVLTF	TGTGCCTGGAGAGGGCTGGGGGCCAACGTCCTGACTTTC
TRBJ1-5	TRBV19	-	-	CASSIGGRQPQHF	TGTGCCAGTAGTATAGGTGGGCGTCAGCCCCAGCATTTT
TRBJ1-1	TRBV30	-	-	CASDLNTEAFF	TGTGCTTCGGACTTGAACACTGAAGCTTTCTTT
TRBJ2-3	TRBV15	-	-	CATSRALAGNTDTQYF	TGTGCCACCAGCAGAGCACTGGCGGGGAACACAGATACGCAGTATTTT
TRBJ2-7	TRBV18	-	-	CASSPGPSGYEQYF	TGTGCCAGCTCACCCGGTCCCTCCGGCTACGAGCAGTACTTC
TRBJ1-2	TRBV5-1	-	-	CASSLAGGDYGYTF	TGCGCCAGCAGCTTGGCCGGAGGGGACTATGGCTACACCTTC
TRBJ1-2	TRBV7-2	-	-	CASSLGTAAFYGYTF	TGTGCCAGCAGCTTAGGGACGGCGGCCTTCTATGGCTACACCTTC
TRBJ1-6	TRBV4-2	-	-	CASSQQGSANSPLHF	TGTGCCAGCAGCCAACAGGGGTCGGCTAATTCACCCCTCCACTTT
TRBJ1-1	TRBV29-1	-	-	CSVERPGRLELNTEAFF	TGCAGCGTTGAAAGGCCAGGGAGGTTGGAGTTGAACACTGAAGCTTTCTTT
TRBJ1-6	TRBV18	-	-	CASSLTDRDSPLHF	TGTGCCAGCTCACTTACGGACCGTGATTCACCCCTCCACTTT
TRBJ2-1	TRBV18	-	-	CASSAQGNRNEQFF	TGTGCCAGCTCAGCACAGGGAAATCGCAATGAGCAGTTCTTC
TRBJ1-2	TRBV10-3	-	TRBD1	CAISDPGTGGSGYTF	TGTGCCATCAGTGATCCGGGGACAGGGGGCAGTGGCTACACCTTC
TRBJ2-7	TRBV19	-	TRBD1	CASSIGASGGYEQYF	TGTGCCAGTAGTATAGGCGCCTCAGGGGGCTACGAGCAGTACTTC
TRBJ2-1	TRBV7-6	-	TRBD1	CASSPFVSGQVFYNEQFF	TGTGCCAGCAGCCCTTTTGTCTCGGGACAGGTTTTCTACAATGAGCAGTTCTTC
TRBJ1-6	TRBV27	-	-	CASSFTADGELDSPLHF	TGTGCCAGCAGTTTCACGGCCGATGGGGAATTGGATTCACCCCTCCACTTT
TRBJ1-1	TRBV12-3/TRBV12-4	-	-	CASSFGRRTEAFF	TGTGCCAGCAGTTTCGGTCGTCGGACTGAAGCTTTCTTT
TRBJ2-5	TRBV6-5	-	TRBD2	CASTLAGGLETQYF	TGTGCCAGCACCTTAGCGGGGGGGCTTGAGACCCAGTACTTC
TRBJ1-2	TRBV27	-	TRBD1	CATPTNPPGQGVYGYTF	TGTGCCACCCCCACGAACCCTCCGGGACAGGGGGTTTATGGCTACACCTTC
TRBJ1-5	TRBV19	-	-	CASSIRRESNQPQHF	TGTGCCAGTAGTATTAGAAGGGAAAGCAATCAGCCCCAGCATTTT
TRBJ2-7	TRBV18	-	-	CASSLQGSAYEQYF	TGTGCCAGCTCACTTCAGGGGTCTGCCTACGAGCAGTACTTC